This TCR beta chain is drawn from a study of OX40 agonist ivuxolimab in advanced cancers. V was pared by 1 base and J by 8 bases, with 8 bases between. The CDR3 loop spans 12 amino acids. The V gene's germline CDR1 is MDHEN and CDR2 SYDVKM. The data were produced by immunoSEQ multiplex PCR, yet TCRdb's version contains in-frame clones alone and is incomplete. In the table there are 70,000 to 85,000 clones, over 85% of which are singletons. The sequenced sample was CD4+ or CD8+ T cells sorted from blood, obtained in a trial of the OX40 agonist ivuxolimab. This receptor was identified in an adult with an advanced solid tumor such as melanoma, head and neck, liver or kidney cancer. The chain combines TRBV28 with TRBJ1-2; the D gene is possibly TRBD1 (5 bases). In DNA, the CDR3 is TGTGCCAGCAGTTTATTGGGGCGCGGCTACACCTTC. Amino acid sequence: CASSLLGRGYTF.